Shown below are 26 T cell receptor beta chains from a single sample sequenced in a study of preoperative IRX-2 immunotherapy in early breast cancer. The assay was immunoSEQ multiplex PCR, and TCRdb's table has in-frame clones only and misses some. The table records about 98,000 clones, about nine tenths of them present only once. Treatment reported: preoperative locoregional IRX-2 cytokine immunotherapy. The input for sequencing was tumor tissue, taken after IRX-2 immunotherapy. These receptors all come from a human donor with breast cancer.

The chain has TRBV6-4 and TRBJ1-2; TRBD1 is a possible D gene (5 bases). Germline V CDR1 and CDR2: MRHNA, SNTAGT. The CDR3 runs 18 residues. V gave up 3 bases and J gave up 4 bases, with 24 bases separating them. The CDR3 DNA sequence: TGTGCCAGCAGTGAAGCGGTTCAGGGTGGGGTGATGGGCTATGGCTACACCTTC. Translated: CASSEAVQGGVMGYGYTF.

V and J are TRBV6-8 and TRBJ2-3, with 8 bases fitting TRBD2. The V gene's germline CDR1 is MNHGY and CDR2 SAAAGT. With V trimmed by 5 bases and J by 0 bases, 7 bases remained unmatched. The length of the CDR3 is 16 residues. The CDR3 DNA follows: TGTGCCAGCAGTCAGGTAGCGGGAAAAAGCACAGATACGCAGTATTTT. Translated, it gives CASSQVAGKSTDTQYF.

The rearrangement uses TRBV14 and TRBJ2-1; 8 bases map to TRBD2. This CDR3 has 17 amino acids. CDR1 and CDR2 from the germline V gene are SGHDN and FVKESK. With 0 bases clipped from V and 9 bases from J, the junction kept 13 bases outside the gene matches. This chain's CDR3 is CASSQERTSSFTGEQFF. The CDR3 DNA reads TGTGCCAGCAGCCAAGAGAGGACTAGCTCTTTTACGGGTGAGCAGTTCTTC.

The chain has TRBV18 and TRBJ2-5; D gene uncertain. This CDR3 comprises 13 residues. Trimming cost V 2 bases and J 1 base, with 5 bases left between them. CDR1 and CDR2 from the germline V gene are KGHSH and LQKENI. CDR3: CASSPTPQETQYF. The CDR3 nucleotides read TGTGCCAGCTCACCAACCCCCCAAGAGACCCAGTACTTC.

The chain joins TRBV30 to TRBJ1-1; D unclear. The CDR3 covers 13 residues. CDR1 is GTSNPN, CDR2 SVGIG, per germline (reference sequence). Trimming took 1 base from V and 5 from J, leaving 11 bases between them. CDR3 region: CAWSGRRRTEAFF. CDR3 coding DNA: TGTGCCTGGAGTGGTCGGCGGAGAACTGAAGCTTTCTTT.

The genes are TRBV11-3 and TRBJ1-1; possibly TRBD1 for D (6 bases). The CDR3 length is 15 residues. Per germline, CDR1 SGHNT and CDR2 YENEEA. V was pared by 3 bases and J by 3 bases, with 14 bases between. Written as DNA, the CDR3 is TGTGCCAGCAGCTTGACAGGAGATGGGTACACTGAAGCTTTCTTT. Residues: CASSLTGDGYTEAFF.

The chain couples TRBV12-5 to TRBJ2-7, with TRBD1 matching 8 bases. J lost 1 base, V lost 1 base, and 6 bases had no gene match. Germline-derived CDR1 and CDR2 are LGHNT and FRNRAP. CDR3 size: 16 residues. The chain's CDR3 is CASGLDRGRSSYEQYF. The CDR3 bases are TGTGCTAGTGGTTTGGACAGGGGGAGGTCGTCCTACGAGCAGTACTTC.

The chain carries TRBV28 and TRBJ2-3; TRBD2 aligns across 7 bases. CDR1 and CDR2 from the germline V gene are MDHEN and SYDVKM. The CDR3 has 14 residues. Germline trimming cut 4 bases from V and 3 bases from J; bases unmatched to any gene: 4. The CDR3 is CASSWDGGTDTQYF. CDR3 bases: TGTGCCAGCAGTTGGGACGGGGGGACAGATACGCAGTATTTT.

The rearrangement uses TRBV28 and TRBJ1-2, with D hard to call. The CDR3 length is 16 residues. CDR1 is MDHEN, CDR2 SYDVKM, per germline. The V gene lost 3 bases and the J gene lost 4 bases, with 18 bases spanning the gap. CDR3 region: CASSFAAVEGFYGYTF. The CDR3 DNA reads TGTGCCAGCAGTTTTGCGGCAGTCGAGGGCTTCTATGGCTACACCTTC.

The rearrangement joins TRBV5-1 to TRBJ1-3; tentative D call: TRBD1 (5 bases). The CDR3 loop spans 16 amino acids. Trimming cost V 4 bases and J 0 bases, with 14 bases left between them. Germline-derived CDR1 and CDR2 are SGHRS and YFSETQ. CDR3 in DNA: TGCGCCAGCAGCCCTCAGACAGCCAGCTCTGGAAACACCATATATTTT. It is translated as CASSPQTASSGNTIYF.

The chain combines TRBV28 with TRBJ2-7; a possible D gene is TRBD1 (6 bases). The CDR3 runs to 15 residues. The V and J ends lost 3 bases and 2 bases respectively, with 14 bases between them. Germline values: CDR1 MDHEN, CDR2 SYDVKM. The CDR3 is CASSFIWDMTYEQYF. The CDR3 bases are TGTGCCAGCAGTTTCATTTGGGACATGACCTACGAGCAGTACTTC.

CDR3 protein: CSVLLQGIVWDGYTF. The CDR3 DNA sequence: TGCAGCGTCCTCCTACAGGGAATTGTTTGGGATGGCTACACCTTC. The chain employs TRBV29-1 and TRBJ1-2; D is perhaps TRBD1 (6 bases). V lost 6 bases to trimming and J lost 6 bases, with 23 bases between them. CDR1 is SQVTM, CDR2 ANQGSEA, per germline. This CDR3 region has 15 residues.

In its sample, this clone was seen once. The rearrangement uses TRBV6-8 and TRBJ1-2; the match to TRBD1 covers 7 bases. Germline CDR1 is MNHGY and CDR2 is SAAAGT. Trimming took 1 base from V and 7 from J; bases not matched to a gene: 12. This CDR3 is built from 16 residues. CDR3 DNA: TGTGCCAGCAGTTACTTCAGGACAGGCCTTCAGGCTGGCTACACCTTC. Its protein product is CASSYFRTGLQAGYTF.

Concerning this clone itself: Other DNA sequences of this sample code for an identical CDR3. The gene calls are TRBV18 and TRBJ1-5; 7 bases fit TRBD1. The CDR3 loop spans 13 amino acids. V trimming: 4 bases; J trimming: 5 bases; junction bases outside the gene matches: 2. Germline V gene lookup returns CDR1 KGHSH and CDR2 LQKENI. The CDR3 reads CASSLDRDQPQHF. CDR3 DNA sequence: TGTGCCAGCTCACTTGACAGGGATCAGCCCCAGCATTTT.

V gene TRBV29-1 combines with J gene TRBJ1-1, with D unresolved. The CDR3 runs to 12 residues. Germline V gives CDR1 SQVTM, CDR2 ANQGSEA. Trimming cost V 3 bases and J 4 bases, with 9 bases left between them. DNA for the CDR3: TGCAGCGTTGACGCGAGCTCCACTGAAGCTTTCTTT. Its translation: CSVDASSTEAFF.

The chain has TRBV30 and TRBJ2-2; D is undetermined. Germline V lookup: CDR1 GTSNPN, CDR2 SVGIG (reference sequence). CDR3 size: 13 residues. The germline V and J ends were trimmed by 0 bases and 5 bases, with 7 bases remaining between them. CDR3 residues: CAWSVAVTGELFF. CDR3 sequence (DNA): TGTGCCTGGAGTGTGGCGGTGACCGGGGAGCTGTTTTTT.

The CDR3 DNA follows: TGTGCCAGTAGTACGACAATCTCCTACGAGCAGTACTTC. As protein: CASSTTISYEQYF. The chain is built from TRBV19 and TRBJ2-7; D is uncertain. This CDR3 spans 13 amino acids. CDR1 and CDR2 (germline): LNHDA, SQIVND (reference sequence). V was cut by 4 bases and J by 0 bases, with 7 bases left in between.

The chain couples TRBV18 to TRBJ2-5; 7 bases line up with TRBD1. The germline V gene encodes CDR1 KGHSH and CDR2 LQKENI. This CDR3 has 16 residues. Unmatched junction bases numbered 11, after V lost 0 bases and J lost 7 bases. As DNA, the CDR3 is TGTGCCAGCTCACCACCGGGACAGTTATTAACATTGACCCAGTACTTC. Translation: CASSPPGQLLTLTQYF. The entire variable domain, with the rest obtained from reference TRBV18 and TRBJ2-5, is as follows: NAGVMQNPRHLVRRRGQEARLRCSPMKGHSHVYWYRQLPEEGLKFMVYLQKENIIDESGMPKERFSAEFPKEGPSILRIQQVVRGDSAAYFCASSPPGQLLTLTQYFGPGTRLLVL.

The rearrangement joins TRBV7-6 to TRBJ2-1; 7 bases are shared with TRBD1. This CDR3 contains 15 residues. Germline CDR1 reads SGHVS; CDR2 reads FNYEAQ. V was pared by 6 bases and J by 5 bases, with 10 bases of the junction left unmatched. The CDR3 loop reads CASRYHTGAHNEQFF. In nucleotides, the CDR3 is TGTGCCAGCAGGTATCATACAGGGGCCCACAATGAGCAGTTCTTC.

V is TRBV15 and J is TRBJ1-2, with D tentatively TRBD1 (5 bases). Deletions cut 0 bases from V and 12 bases from J, with 17 bases between. The CDR3 has 14 amino acids. Germline V gene sequence: CDR1 LNHNV, CDR2 YYDKDF (reference sequence). CDR3 DNA sequence: TGTGCCACCAGCAGAGATAAGGGGAGGGATGCGCACACCTTC. Amino acid sequence: CATSRDKGRDAHTF. Full variable domain (missing parts from reference TRBV15 and TRBJ1-2): DAMVIQNPRYQVTQFGKPVTLSCSQTLNHNVMYWYQQKSSQAPKLLFHYYDKDFNNEADTPDNFQSRRPNTSFCFLDIRSPGLGDTAMYLCATSRDKGRDAHTFGSGTRLTVV.

The chain uses TRBV28 and TRBJ2-7, with D maybe TRBD2 (7 bases). V was shortened by 7 bases and J by 0 bases, with 13 bases between the two germline ends. This CDR3 is 14 amino acids long. The germline CDR1 and CDR2 sequences are MDHEN and SYDVKM. CDR3 coding DNA: TGTGCCAGCACCGAGGGGGGGAGCTCCTACGAGCAGTACTTC. It translates to CASTEGGSSYEQYF.

V usage is TRBV30 and J usage is TRBJ2-3; the match to TRBD2 covers 16 bases. Germline CDR1 GTSNPN, CDR2 SVGIG (reference sequence). Trimming cost V 3 bases and J 4 bases; bases outside gene matches: 1. CDR3 length: 15 residues. CDR3 coding DNA: TGTGCCTGGAGGGGACTAGCGGGAGGGCCAGATACGCAGTATTTT. The encoded protein is CAWRGLAGGPDTQYF.

The genes are TRBV1 and TRBJ2-7; the table gives TRBD1 as D, unverified against the DNA. TRBV1 is a pseudogene segment. There are 19 residues in the CDR3. The CDR3 DNA follows: TGCACCAGCAGCCAAGACACCCTGAAAGGGACAGCCGGCGCCTACGAGCAGTACTTC. It translates to CTSSQDTLKGTAGAYEQYF.

This clone was detected once. CDR3 region: CASSLAGRSGELFF. The CDR3, as DNA: TGTGCCAGCAGCTTGGCCGGAAGGTCCGGGGAGCTGTTTTTT. V gene TRBV7-5 combines with J gene TRBJ2-2. TRBV7-5 is a pseudogene locus. This CDR3 region has 14 residues.

The rearrangement uses TRBV11-3 and TRBJ2-3; D gene ambiguous. The CDR3 is 15 residues long. Trimming removed 3 bases at V and 0 bases at J, with 10 bases between. CDR1 SGHNT and CDR2 YENEEA come from the germline V gene. This CDR3 is CASSFTDSSTDTQYF. CDR3 DNA sequence: TGTGCCAGCAGCTTCACAGACTCTAGCACAGATACGCAGTATTTT. Variable domain in full (rest from reference TRBV11-3 and TRBJ2-3): EAGVVQSPRYKIIEKKQPVAFWCNPISGHNTLYWYLQNLGQGPELLIRYENEEAVDDSQLPKDRFSAERLKGVDSTLKIQPAELGDSAVYLCASSFTDSSTDTQYFGPGTRLTVL.

The chain links TRBV5-1 to TRBJ2-2, with D unclear. The CDR3 has 15 residues. The germline V gene has CDR1 SGHRS and CDR2 YFSETQ. Trimming took off 1 base at V and 4 bases at J, with 11 bases between the two ends. The chain's CDR3 is CASSLSTLATGELFF. CDR3 sequence (DNA): TGCGCCAGCAGCTTGTCCACGTTGGCCACCGGGGAGCTGTTTTTT. The full variable domain, completed using reference TRBV5-1 and TRBJ2-2, is KAGVTQTPRYLIKTRGQQVTLSCSPISGHRSVSWYQQTPGQGLQFLFEYFSETQRNKGNFPGRFSGRQFSNSRSEMNVSTLELGDSALYLCASSLSTLATGELFFGEGSRLTVL.